The 4 T cell receptor beta chains listed next were all sequenced from one sample in a study of CD8 T cells in Susac syndrome. RNA totalling roughly 0.5 to 1 ug underwent reverse transcription with random hexamers. TCRdb independently ran MiXCR on the immunoSEQ multiplex PCR reads; one entry per CDR3 protein. Among about 140,000 distinct CDR3 sequences listed, 85% to 95% were seen once. The sample consisted of CD4+ T cells from PBMCs. These receptors came from a human donor with multiple sclerosis.

V is TRBV7-9 and J is TRBJ1-1; D perhaps matches TRBD1 (6 bases). CDR3 length: 15 residues. Germline CDR1 is SEHNR and CDR2 is FQNEAQ (reference sequence). V lost 3 bases to trimming and J lost 6 bases, with 17 bases between them. CDR3 in amino acids: CASSFDRTGIAEAFF. The CDR3 region has the DNA TGTGCCAGCAGCTTTGACAGGACGGGTATTGCTGAAGCTTTCTTT. Drawing the rest from reference TRBV7-9 and TRBJ1-1, the complete variable domain is DTGVSQNPRHKITKRGQNVTFRCDPISEHNRLYWYRQTLGQGPEFLTYFQNEAQLEKSRLLSDRFSAERPKGSFSTLEIQRTEQGDSAMYLCASSFDRTGIAEAFFGQGTRLTVV.

The V and J genes are TRBV27 and TRBJ1-1; 8 nucleotides align to TRBD1. The CDR3 has 14 amino acids. CDR1 and CDR2 from the germline V gene are MNHEY and SMNVEV (reference sequence). V trimming: 2 bases; J trimming: 4 bases; junction bases outside the gene matches: 3. CDR3 in DNA: TGTGCCAGCAGTTTACCAGGGGGCTTCACTGAAGCTTTCTTT. Its translation: CASSLPGGFTEAFF.

The rearrangement links TRBV21-1 to TRBJ2-7; the table's D call, TRBD2, was not checked against the DNA. TRBV21-1 is marked as a pseudogene. The CDR3 covers 15 residues. CDR3 sequence: CASSKWGQGPLEQYF. CDR3 bases: TGTGCCAGCAGCAAATGGGGGCAGGGCCCCCTCGAGCAGTACTTC.

J is TRBJ2-1 and V is TRBV5-1; D is tentatively TRBD1 or TRBD2 (5 bases each). Trimming took off 3 bases at V and 9 bases at J, with 19 bases between the two ends. The CDR3 is 15 amino acids. CDR1 SGHRS and CDR2 YFSETQ come from the germline V gene. CDR3 sequence reads: CASSWDPLRGGEQFF. The DNA for the CDR3 is TGCGCCAGCAGCTGGGACCCTCTCCGTGGTGGTGAGCAGTTCTTC.